This note documents a single T cell receptor beta chain sequence. Antigen: not known. Amplification used 60 Vbeta primers and 13 Jbeta primers. Generated by immunoSEQ multiplex PCR, the TCRdb table keeps only in-frame clones and is missing some. The sample has about 20,000 clones; the top ten hold over 20%. This sample was included in a study of cytomegalovirus exposure and HLA in healthy donors. Study-wide findings and caveats: TCR beta V- and J-gene trimming was later associated with a missense DCLRE1C variant. Indistinguishable V segments such as TRBV6-2 and TRBV6-3 were excluded. About 87% or about 30% of the time was how often most TCR beta V segments were productive, according to an earlier analysis.

The CDR3 runs 15 residues. V lost 1 base, J lost 0 bases, and 7 bases lay in between. From germline, CDR1 is MNHNY and CDR2 SVGAGI (reference sequence). The V gene is TRBV6-6, the J gene TRBJ1-5; D gene ambiguous. The clonotype originates from a man aged 60 to 69 in good health and CMV-seropositive. The material sequenced was PBMCs. CDR3 nucleotide sequence: TGTGCCAGCAGTTACTTGAGAGATAGCAATCAGCCCCAGCATTTT. Protein: CASSYLRDSNQPQHF.